This T cell receptor beta chain is from a study of T cells in Graves' hyperthyroidism and ophthalmopathy (dated by TCRdb to the late 2010s). Notes on the research overall: Peripheral blood was sampled at the time of initial diagnosis, prior to any treatment. TCR V-J signatures able to tell the groups apart were searched for in a discovery cohort of 95 or so patients, of whom 43 had Graves' ophthalmopathy and under 65 had stable Graves' hyperthyroidism. An independent validation cohort of around 19 hyperthyroidism patients and about 15 patients who later progressed to ophthalmopathy tested prospective prediction of ophthalmopathy. For training and testing, the 95 to 100 patients in the discovery cohort were randomly divided in a 7:3 ratio. The study also compared thyroid tissue and blood T-cell repertoires from roughly six Graves' hyperthyroidism patients. After blood sampling, hyperthyroidism patients were treated with methimazole at a starting dose of 30 mg daily, and ophthalmopathy patients were treated with high-dose intravenous methylprednisolone. The paper describes TCR Vbeta CDR3 sequencing of 120 to 150 peripheral blood samples, made up of 43 ophthalmopathy patients, roughly 80 hyperthyroidism patients and 17 progressor patients.

Results and caveats for the whole study, not just this receptor: Ophthalmopathy was separated from stable hyperthyroidism by a 13 V-J signature model, with around 88% sensitivity and about 84% specificity obtained in cross-validation and 80%/75% obtained in testing. Sample size was not statistically predetermined, and investigators were not blinded to group allocation. In validation, the model predicted progression to ophthalmopathy a median of 6.5 months before onset, with 65% to 71% sensitivity and around 76% specificity. Most expanded thyroid clonotypes (frequency above 0.001) were also detected in blood, suggesting blood repertoires may reflect thyroid immune responses.

V trim: 3 bases; J trim: 4 bases; unmatched bases: 5. CDR1 SGHAT and CDR2 FQNNGV are derived from the germline V gene. The CDR3 spans 14 residues, from the cysteine through the phenylalanine. Left in the record is the CDR3 DNA by itself, 42 bases read in frame from the first base. In the ophthalmopathy patients, disease was moderately to severely active, with a Clinical Activity Score of 3 or more, a NOSPECS grade of 4 or more, and a duration of less than 3 months. Exclusion was applied to patients with uncontrolled infections, other autoimmune diseases, pregnancy or lactation. Diagnoses were established on the basis of clinical symptoms, serum thyroxine and TRAb, thyroid ultrasound, and orbital computed tomography. Ficoll-Paque density gradient centrifugation was used to isolate PBMCs from about 10 ml of fresh peripheral blood. Total RNA was extracted using Trizol reagent, and RNA quality was assessed on an Agilent 2100 Bioanalyzer.

The TCR beta CDR3 regions were amplified from the RNA transcripts. For the first round of RT-PCR on the TCR CDR3, the HTBI primer set was used together with the Qiagen OneStep RT-PCR kit. Libraries were constructed in a second round of multiplex PCR, after which size selection and purification were performed. Libraries were sequenced paired-end with 100 bp reads on an Illumina HiSeq2000. The paper's data handling went like this. SOAPnuke was used to process the raw data, removing reads that contained adapters or uncalled bases, had a mean Phred below 15, or lacked an exact match to the constant primer or identifier. High-quality paired reads were merged with COPE v1.2.5, and unique nucleotide sequences were defined as clonotypes. Clonotypes were aligned to IMGT TRBV, TRBD and TRBJ reference segments using MiTCR v1.1. Analysis was restricted to V-J combinations with a frequency above 0.0001, which covered 98% to 99.2% of repertoires. The TCS score was defined as the ratio of F50 (clonal expansion) to E x V (chaos), calculated using BLOSUM62-based TCRdist between CDR3 peptides within each V-J. Welch's t-statistics and random forest reduced 514 V-J features to roughly 13, which were used in a naive Bayes classifier (R e1071). Through fastp at Q25 and MiXCR, TCRdb rebuilt clones from the public reads, retaining in-frame beta chains. Each record represents a unique CDR3 protein, reported with the most common genes and DNA among its rows. The V and J calls come from TCRdb's annotation, not from the publication. The sample profile shows about 480,000 distinct CDR3 sequences; roughly 23% of them were found once. Under 55% of the sample comes from the top ten.

This clonotype was counted ten times or more. Its antigen has not been determined. Qualities for individual bases were not recorded, and no much larger clone is one base off. The chain is made from TRBV11-2 and TRBJ2-7, with 8 bases in between that match TRBD1. The source is a woman aged 70 to 79 with Graves' ophthalmopathy. The sample taken for sequencing was blood. CDR3 region: CASSFDRGRYEQYF. The DNA sequence is given as TGTGCCAGCAGCTTTGACAGGGGTCGGTACGAGCAGTACTTC.